This T cell receptor beta chain was recorded in a study of blood T cell repertoires in COVID-19. The length of the CDR3 is 11 residues. The ends were cut back, 3 bases at V and 12 bases at J, with 9 bases in the middle. Germline-derived CDR1 and CDR2 are LNHDA and SQIVND (reference sequence). A single count supports this clone. Libraries were prepared by immunoSEQ multiplex PCR; TCRdb keeps only in-frame clonotypes and omits some of them. The sample has 55,000 to 90,000 clones; around 90% are singletons. The clonotype originates from a human donor in a cohort sampled during active COVID-19. Specimen: peripheral blood. The chain employs TRBV19 and TRBJ1-5; D is unclear. CDR3 nucleotide sequence: TGTGCCAGTAGTATTAACAGAGACCAGCATTTT. Its translation: CASSINRDQHF.